The rows below give T cell receptor beta chains drawn from one sample of a study of blood T cell repertoires in COVID-19. Sequencing was performed with immunoSEQ multiplex PCR; in TCRdb, only in-frame clones are kept and a portion is missing. The sample consists of some 80,000 clones, 75% to 95% of them appearing once. Sequences were obtained from peripheral blood. The receptor set was obtained from a woman older than 75 with acute or convalescent COVID-19. The CDR3 runs from the conserved cysteine through the conserved F or W. D genes are given only for firm matches. Clone size, where shown, is once, few, many, or a class for clones that have expanded.

v_call: TRBV6-1
d_call: TRBD1
j_call: TRBJ2-7
clone_size: once
cdr3_aa: CASSEGGTAVYEQYF
cdr3_nt: TGTGCCAGCAGTGAAGGAGGGACAGCCGTTTACGAGCAGTACTTC

v_call: TRBV24-1
d_call: TRBD2
j_call: TRBJ2-1
clone_size: once
cdr3_aa: CATSDLGGTVAGAHNEQFF
cdr3_nt: TGTGCCACCAGTGATTTGGGTGGGACCGTGGCGGGAGCCCACAATGAGCAGTTCTTC

v_call: TRBV19
d_call: TRBD1
j_call: TRBJ1-5
clone_size: -
cdr3_aa: CASSIRTGSNNQPQHF
cdr3_nt: TGTGCCAGTAGTATCAGGACAGGGTCAAACAATCAGCCCCAGCATTTT

v_call: TRBV12-3/TRBV12-4
d_call: -
j_call: TRBJ2-1
clone_size: -
cdr3_aa: CASSPQGYNEQFF
cdr3_nt: TGTGCCAGCAGCCCTCAGGGCTACAATGAGCAGTTCTTC

v_call: TRBV28
d_call: -
j_call: TRBJ2-7
clone_size: -
cdr3_aa: CASGDSLTQYF
cdr3_nt: TGTGCCAGCGGAGACAGCCTTACGCAGTACTTC

v_call: TRBV4-1
d_call: -
j_call: TRBJ1-3
clone_size: -
cdr3_aa: CASSLEAGSGNTIYF
cdr3_nt: TGCGCCAGCAGCTTAGAGGCAGGGTCCGGAAACACCATATATTTT

v_call: TRBV28
d_call: TRBD1
j_call: TRBJ2-1
clone_size: -
cdr3_aa: CASSFWDRAYNEQFF
cdr3_nt: TGTGCCAGCAGTTTTTGGGACAGGGCCTACAATGAGCAGTTCTTC

v_call: TRBV7-9
d_call: -
j_call: TRBJ1-3
clone_size: -
cdr3_aa: CASSLLGVTPGNTIYF
cdr3_nt: TGTGCCAGCAGCTTATTAGGGGTTACCCCTGGAAACACCATATATTTT

v_call: TRBV11-2
d_call: -
j_call: TRBJ2-5
clone_size: -
cdr3_aa: CASSLGAGLGETQYF
cdr3_nt: TGTGCCAGCAGCTTAGGGGCCGGCCTTGGGGAGACCCAGTACTTC

v_call: TRBV3-1/TRBV3-2
d_call: TRBD2
j_call: TRBJ2-1
clone_size: -
cdr3_aa: CASSQGPTRGAYNEQFF
cdr3_nt: TGTGCCAGCAGCCAGGGTCCCACCCGGGGGGCCTACAATGAGCAGTTCTTC

v_call: TRBV5-4
d_call: -
j_call: TRBJ1-1
clone_size: -
cdr3_aa: CASSPSHLETEAFF
cdr3_nt: TGTGCCAGCAGCCCGTCGCATCTAGAGACTGAAGCTTTCTTT

v_call: TRBV7-3
d_call: -
j_call: TRBJ1-6
clone_size: -
cdr3_aa: CASSVQGPGSGSPLHF
cdr3_nt: TGTGCCAGCAGCGTGCAGGGCCCGGGTAGTGGATCACCCCTCCACTTT

v_call: TRBV7-9
d_call: -
j_call: TRBJ1-5
clone_size: -
cdr3_aa: CASSLESGKPQHF
cdr3_nt: TGTGCCAGCAGCTTAGAATCGGGGAAGCCCCAGCATTTT

v_call: TRBV3-1/TRBV3-2
d_call: -
j_call: TRBJ2-1
clone_size: -
cdr3_aa: CASSQLAAEQFF
cdr3_nt: TGTGCCAGCAGCCAACTAGCAGCGGAGCAGTTCTTC

v_call: TRBV21-1
d_call: -
j_call: TRBJ1-5
clone_size: -
cdr3_aa: CASSKREGQGERSNQPQHF
cdr3_nt: TGTGCCAGCAGCAAACGGGAGGGACAGGGAGAAAGGAGCAATCAGCCCCAGCATTTT

v_call: TRBV19
d_call: TRBD2
j_call: TRBJ2-5
clone_size: -
cdr3_aa: CASTDRSLGGGETQYF
cdr3_nt: TGTGCCAGTACCGATAGGAGCCTCGGGGGAGGGGAGACCCAGTACTTC

v_call: TRBV2
d_call: -
j_call: TRBJ2-1
clone_size: few
cdr3_aa: CASTGNNEQFF
cdr3_nt: TGTGCCAGCACAGGAAACAATGAGCAGTTCTTC

v_call: TRBV3-1/TRBV3-2
d_call: -
j_call: TRBJ2-1
clone_size: -
cdr3_aa: CASSPGNEQFF
cdr3_nt: TGTGCCAGCAGCCCGGGCAATGAGCAGTTCTTC

v_call: TRBV2
d_call: -
j_call: TRBJ1-1
clone_size: -
cdr3_aa: CAREDLYPTEAFF
cdr3_nt: TGTGCGCGAGAAGATCTGTATCCGACTGAAGCTTTCTTT

v_call: TRBV20-1
d_call: -
j_call: TRBJ1-1
clone_size: -
cdr3_aa: CSASYGTGGAFF
cdr3_nt: TGCAGTGCTAGTTATGGAACGGGAGGAGCTTTCTTT

v_call: TRBV7-3
d_call: TRBD1
j_call: TRBJ1-1
clone_size: -
cdr3_aa: CASSLSTGGSTEAFF
cdr3_nt: TGTGCCAGCAGCTTATCGACAGGGGGATCCACTGAAGCTTTCTTT

v_call: TRBV28
d_call: TRBD2
j_call: TRBJ2-7
clone_size: -
cdr3_aa: CASRQPTSRYYEQYF
cdr3_nt: TGTGCCAGCAGACAGCCGACTAGCAGGTACTACGAGCAGTACTTC

v_call: TRBV4-3
d_call: -
j_call: TRBJ1-6
clone_size: -
cdr3_aa: CASSQDHADRRARNSPLHF
cdr3_nt: TGCGCCAGCAGCCAAGATCATGCGGACAGAAGGGCTAGAAATTCACCCCTCCACTTT

v_call: TRBV28
d_call: -
j_call: TRBJ1-4
clone_size: -
cdr3_aa: CASSLRGPPGNEKLFF
cdr3_nt: TGTGCCAGCAGTTTAAGGGGCCCTCCAGGGAATGAAAAACTGTTTTTT

v_call: TRBV19
d_call: -
j_call: TRBJ2-7
clone_size: -
cdr3_aa: CASSIGTRGYEQYF
cdr3_nt: TGTGCCAGTAGTATCGGGACACGAGGCTACGAGCAGTACTTC

v_call: TRBV6-5
d_call: -
j_call: TRBJ1-4
clone_size: -
cdr3_aa: CASLFDRWEKLFF
cdr3_nt: TGTGCCAGCCTTTTCGACAGATGGGAAAAACTGTTTTTT

v_call: TRBV29-1
d_call: -
j_call: TRBJ1-1
clone_size: few
cdr3_aa: CSVVQASEGTEAFF
cdr3_nt: TGCAGCGTTGTCCAGGCCTCGGAGGGGACTGAAGCTTTCTTT

v_call: TRBV6-1
d_call: -
j_call: TRBJ1-1
clone_size: -
cdr3_aa: CASSEMGQFYTEAFF
cdr3_nt: TGTGCCAGCAGTGAAATGGGGCAGTTCTACACTGAAGCTTTCTTT

v_call: TRBV6-5
d_call: -
j_call: TRBJ1-3
clone_size: -
cdr3_aa: CASSGFRSGNTIYF
cdr3_nt: TGTGCCAGCTCAGGGTTCAGGTCTGGAAACACCATATATTTT

v_call: TRBV4-2
d_call: -
j_call: TRBJ1-1
clone_size: -
cdr3_aa: CASSQVSSWTYTEAFF
cdr3_nt: TGTGCCAGCAGCCAAGTCTCCTCCTGGACATATACCGAAGCTTTCTTT

v_call: TRBV5-1
d_call: -
j_call: TRBJ2-2
clone_size: -
cdr3_aa: CASSLYRDKLTGELFF
cdr3_nt: TGCGCCAGCAGCTTGTATCGGGACAAACTCACCGGGGAGCTGTTTTTT

v_call: TRBV4-3
d_call: TRBD1
j_call: TRBJ1-2
clone_size: -
cdr3_aa: CASSQMTGQKSYGYTF
cdr3_nt: TGCGCCAGCAGCCAAATGACGGGACAGAAATCCTATGGCTACACCTTC

v_call: TRBV19
d_call: -
j_call: TRBJ2-6
clone_size: -
cdr3_aa: CASSIDRDGANVLTF
cdr3_nt: TGTGCCAGTAGTATAGACAGGGATGGGGCCAACGTCCTGACTTTC

v_call: TRBV5-1
d_call: TRBD1
j_call: TRBJ1-2
clone_size: -
cdr3_aa: CASSLGHTGGEYGYTF
cdr3_nt: TGCGCCAGCAGCTTGGGCCACACAGGGGGCGAGTATGGCTACACCTTC

v_call: TRBV2
d_call: -
j_call: TRBJ1-2
clone_size: -
cdr3_aa: CASRRTGYLNYGYTF
cdr3_nt: TGTGCCAGCAGGCGGACTGGGTACTTGAACTATGGCTACACCTTC

v_call: TRBV3-1/TRBV3-2
d_call: -
j_call: TRBJ1-4
clone_size: -
cdr3_aa: CASSQDPRGTNEKLFF
cdr3_nt: TGTGCCAGCAGCCAAGATCCAAGGGGAACTAATGAAAAACTGTTTTTT

v_call: TRBV10-2
d_call: -
j_call: TRBJ1-1
clone_size: -
cdr3_aa: CASTETGTEAFF
cdr3_nt: TGCGCCAGCACCGAAACAGGTACTGAAGCTTTCTTT

v_call: TRBV18
d_call: TRBD1
j_call: TRBJ1-2
clone_size: -
cdr3_aa: CASSSRPPGQGSLYGYTF
cdr3_nt: TGTGCCAGCTCATCGAGACCTCCGGGACAGGGGTCCCTCTATGGCTACACCTTC

v_call: TRBV5-1
d_call: TRBD2
j_call: TRBJ2-5
clone_size: -
cdr3_aa: CASSPYPGLQETQYF
cdr3_nt: TGCGCCAGCAGCCCCTATCCGGGACTACAAGAGACCCAGTACTTC

v_call: TRBV28
d_call: -
j_call: TRBJ2-7
clone_size: -
cdr3_aa: CASREPRGLFYEQYF
cdr3_nt: TGTGCCAGCCGCGAACCCCGGGGACTCTTCTACGAGCAGTACTTC

v_call: TRBV28
d_call: TRBD1
j_call: TRBJ2-3
clone_size: -
cdr3_aa: CASTSLTGGTDTQYF
cdr3_nt: TGTGCCAGCACCTCGCTGACAGGGGGCACAGATACGCAGTATTTT

v_call: TRBV15
d_call: -
j_call: TRBJ2-2
clone_size: -
cdr3_aa: CATSRDLNKPTGELFF
cdr3_nt: TGTGCCACCAGCAGAGATTTGAACAAACCCACCGGGGAGCTGTTTTTT

v_call: TRBV4-3
d_call: TRBD1
j_call: TRBJ2-5
clone_size: -
cdr3_aa: CASSRQGQETQYF
cdr3_nt: TGCGCCAGCAGCAGACAGGGCCAAGAGACCCAGTACTTC

v_call: TRBV5-8
d_call: -
j_call: TRBJ2-5
clone_size: -
cdr3_aa: CASSHNNRVAETQYF
cdr3_nt: TGTGCCAGCAGCCATAATAACAGGGTTGCCGAGACCCAGTACTTC

v_call: TRBV4-2
d_call: -
j_call: TRBJ1-1
clone_size: -
cdr3_aa: CASSQERGAGRAFF
cdr3_nt: TGTGCCAGCAGCCAAGAACGGGGGGCAGGGAGAGCTTTCTTT

v_call: TRBV9
d_call: TRBD1
j_call: TRBJ1-1
clone_size: -
cdr3_aa: CASSAHGQGYTEAFF
cdr3_nt: TGTGCCAGCAGCGCCCACGGACAGGGCTACACTGAAGCTTTCTTT

v_call: TRBV5-1
d_call: TRBD2
j_call: TRBJ2-3
clone_size: -
cdr3_aa: CASSLAGGYTDTQYF
cdr3_nt: TGCGCCAGCAGCTTAGCGGGAGGGTACACAGATACGCAGTATTTT

v_call: TRBV28
d_call: TRBD1
j_call: TRBJ1-2
clone_size: few
cdr3_aa: CASSLTGGLYGYTF
cdr3_nt: TGTGCCAGCAGCCTGACAGGGGGTCTCTATGGCTACACCTTC

v_call: TRBV5-6
d_call: TRBD1
j_call: TRBJ1-5
clone_size: -
cdr3_aa: CASSLDRGGPQHF
cdr3_nt: TGTGCCAGCAGCTTAGACAGGGGAGGGCCCCAGCATTTT

v_call: TRBV9
d_call: -
j_call: TRBJ2-1
clone_size: few
cdr3_aa: CASSVAGASYNEQFF
cdr3_nt: TGTGCCAGCAGCGTAGCGGGAGCTTCCTACAATGAGCAGTTCTTC

v_call: TRBV5-1
d_call: -
j_call: TRBJ1-6
clone_size: -
cdr3_aa: CASSLDSIINNSPLHF
cdr3_nt: TGCGCCAGCAGCTTGGACAGCATAATAAATAATTCACCCCTCCACTTT

v_call: TRBV4-1
d_call: -
j_call: TRBJ1-1
clone_size: -
cdr3_aa: CASSQVETRRLRSSVAFF
cdr3_nt: TGCGCCAGCAGCCAAGTTGAAACACGACGTCTTAGGTCTAGCGTGGCTTTCTTT

v_call: TRBV30
d_call: TRBD1
j_call: TRBJ2-3
clone_size: once
cdr3_aa: CAWRGTGVVTDTQYF
cdr3_nt: TGTGCCTGGAGGGGGACAGGGGTAGTTACAGATACGCAGTATTTT

v_call: TRBV3-1/TRBV3-2
d_call: TRBD2
j_call: TRBJ2-7
clone_size: -
cdr3_aa: CASSQDRLAGAHEQYF
cdr3_nt: TGTGCCAGCAGCCAAGACCGACTAGCGGGAGCCCACGAGCAGTACTTC

v_call: TRBV5-6
d_call: -
j_call: TRBJ1-2
clone_size: -
cdr3_aa: CASSGTWGGGYTF
cdr3_nt: TGTGCCAGCAGCGGCACCTGGGGGGGAGGCTACACCTTC